This is a list of T cell receptor beta chains from one sample in a study of blood T cell repertoires in COVID-19. Method: immunoSEQ multiplex PCR; TCRdb's copy keeps in-frame clones and lacks some. The sample yields some 320,000 clones, approximately 89% seen once. Sequenced material: PBMCs or T cells enriched from blood (not recorded which). The receptor set was obtained from a woman in her twenties or thirties who had recovered from COVID-19. Both conserved end residues are part of each CDR3. Fields, in order: clone size, V gene, J gene, D gene, CDR3 protein, CDR3 DNA. A D gene is named only where the DNA matches it firmly. Size tells how often a clone was seen (once, few, many) or the class of an expanded clone, and some rows leave it out.

-	TRBV11-2	TRBJ2-7	-	CASSQGIEQYF	TGTGCCAGCAGTCAGGGTATCGAGCAGTACTTC
-	TRBV28	TRBJ2-4	-	CASSLAAGQIKNIQYF	TGTGCCAGCAGTTTGGCCGCGGGACAGATAAAAAACATTCAGTACTTC
-	TRBV15	TRBJ1-1	-	CATSPRGGGTEAFF	TGTGCCACCAGCCCTAGGGGGGGAGGCACTGAAGCTTTCTTT
few	TRBV6-1	TRBJ1-5	-	CASSELNVQYSNQPQHF	TGTGCCAGCAGTGAATTAAATGTGCAGTATAGCAATCAGCCCCAGCATTTT
-	TRBV7-6	TRBJ1-2	TRBD1	CASSHGQGAGYTF	TGTGCCAGCAGCCACGGACAGGGGGCTGGCTACACCTTC
-	TRBV7-9	TRBJ1-1	-	CASSQGWEAFF	TGTGCCAGCAGCCAGGGGTGGGAAGCTTTCTTT
-	TRBV7-8	TRBJ2-2	-	CASSLDPRNTGELFF	TGTGCCAGCAGCTTAGATCCCAGGAACACCGGGGAGCTGTTTTTT
-	TRBV5-1	TRBJ1-6	-	CASSGTGTLNSPLHF	TGCGCCAGCAGCGGTACAGGGACCCTAAATTCACCCCTCCACTTT
-	TRBV6-5	TRBJ1-6	-	CASSYSVRRPPLHF	TGTGCCAGCAGTTACTCTGTTAGGAGGCCACCCCTCCACTTT
-	TRBV7-9	TRBJ2-4	-	CASSLPLREAKNIQYF	TGTGCCAGCAGCCTCCCATTGAGGGAGGCCAAAAACATTCAGTACTTC
-	TRBV5-1	TRBJ2-2	-	CASSFGVVGELFF	TGCGCCAGCAGCTTCGGTGTGGTCGGGGAGCTGTTTTTT
-	TRBV6-5	TRBJ1-2	-	CASSREGGSGYTF	TGTGCCAGCAGCCGCGAAGGGGGAAGTGGCTACACCTTC
once	TRBV5-6	TRBJ1-1	TRBD1	CASSSPGQGAATFF	TGTGCCAGCAGCTCCCCCGGACAGGGGGCCGCGACTTTCTTT
-	TRBV7-8	TRBJ2-1	TRBD2	CASSVLAGLPQSSYNEQFF	TGTGCCAGCAGCGTACTAGCGGGGCTTCCCCAGAGCTCCTACAATGAGCAGTTCTTC
-	TRBV3-1/TRBV3-2	TRBJ1-2	TRBD1	CASSFTRQGIGYTF	TGTGCCAGCAGCTTTACCCGACAGGGTATCGGCTACACCTTC
-	TRBV2	TRBJ1-5	TRBD1	CASNRQGDQPQHF	TGTGCCAGCAACCGACAGGGTGATCAGCCCCAGCATTTT
-	TRBV7-2	TRBJ1-2	-	CASSLRSDRLDGYTF	TGTGCCAGCAGCTTAAGGTCCGACAGGCTAGATGGCTACACCTTC
-	TRBV10-1	TRBJ2-2	TRBD1	CASSVDRQGGRENTGELFF	TGCGCCAGCAGTGTTGACCGACAGGGCGGACGTGAGAACACCGGGGAGCTGTTTTTT
once	TRBV9	TRBJ1-4	TRBD1	CASSVGPAGQSNEKLFF	TGTGCCAGCAGCGTAGGGCCGGCGGGACAGTCTAATGAAAAACTGTTTTTT
few	TRBV4-1	TRBJ1-3	-	CASSQNGNAIYF	TGCGCCAGCAGCCAGAACGGTAACGCCATATATTTT
-	TRBV7-9	TRBJ1-1	-	CASSLGGSFTEAFF	TGTGCCAGCAGCTTAGGAGGCAGCTTCACTGAAGCTTTCTTT
-	TRBV6-5	TRBJ1-2	-	CASSSGGTDNYGYTF	TGTGCCAGCAGCTCCGGGGGGACCGATAACTATGGCTACACCTTC
-	TRBV5-1	TRBJ1-1	-	CASSSGGGRTEAFF	TGCGCCAGCAGCTCGGGCGGGGGGCGTACTGAAGCTTTCTTT
-	TRBV19	TRBJ2-5	TRBD2	CASSIGLAGRQETQYF	TGTGCCAGTAGTATTGGGCTAGCGGGGCGCCAAGAGACCCAGTACTTC
-	TRBV30	TRBJ1-3	-	CAWSPGTSDTIYF	TGTGCCTGGAGCCCCGGGACATCGGACACCATATATTTT
-	TRBV6-5	TRBJ1-1	TRBD1	CASSPTGVNTEAFF	TGTGCCAGCAGTCCGACAGGGGTGAACACTGAAGCTTTCTTT
-	TRBV3-1/TRBV3-2	TRBJ2-7	TRBD2	CASSQPGTRGSYEQYF	TGTGCCAGCAGCCAACCCGGGACTAGGGGTTCATACGAGCAGTACTTC
-	TRBV7-3	TRBJ2-1	-	CASSLRVMGQGPGEQFF	TGTGCCAGCAGCTTAAGGGTAATGGGGCAGGGGCCCGGGGAGCAGTTCTTC
once	TRBV6-1	TRBJ1-1	-	CASSETGLPGKGNTEAFF	TGTGCCAGCAGTGAAACGGGTTTACCAGGGAAAGGGAACACTGAAGCTTTCTTT
-	TRBV7-9	TRBJ2-7	-	CASSYRTDSYEQYF	TGTGCCAGCAGCTACCGGACTGACTCCTACGAGCAGTACTTC
-	TRBV7-3	TRBJ1-2	TRBD1	CASSNPQGESGYTF	TGTGCCAGCAGCAATCCTCAGGGGGAGAGTGGCTACACCTTC
once	TRBV6-6	TRBJ1-5	-	CASSARGQPQHF	TGTGCCAGCAGCGCCAGGGGTCAGCCCCAGCATTTT
once	TRBV4-1	TRBJ2-3	-	CASSQGTQGLGGPDTQYF	TGCGCCAGCAGCCAGGGTACCCAGGGGTTAGGGGGTCCAGATACGCAGTATTTT
-	TRBV7-3	TRBJ2-2	-	CASSLVANTGELFF	TGTGCCAGCAGCTTAGTAGCCAACACCGGGGAGCTGTTTTTT
-	TRBV29-1	TRBJ1-1	TRBD1	CSVGRGGGAKNTEAFF	TGCAGCGTGGGCCGAGGAGGGGGCGCAAAGAACACTGAAGCTTTCTTT
-	TRBV5-8	TRBJ2-7	-	CASSLAVTYEQYF	TGTGCCAGCAGCTTGGCGGTAACCTACGAGCAGTACTTC
-	TRBV7-9	TRBJ2-2	TRBD2	CASSFLRGGANTGELFF	TGTGCCAGCAGCTTTCTGCGGGGGGGCGCGAACACCGGGGAGCTGTTTTTT
-	TRBV15	TRBJ2-5	TRBD2	CATSRDLGGQETQYF	TGTGCCACCAGCAGAGATCTCGGGGGGCAAGAGACCCAGTACTTC
-	TRBV7-2	TRBJ1-6	-	CASSLRVDSPLHF	TGTGCCAGCAGCCTCAGGGTGGATTCACCCCTCCACTTT
-	TRBV5-1	TRBJ2-2	-	CASSVLSPGTGELFF	TGCGCCAGCAGCGTACTCTCTCCGGGCACCGGGGAGCTGTTTTTT
-	TRBV4-1	TRBJ2-3	TRBD2	CASSPLAGGGTDTQYF	TGCGCCAGCAGCCCTTTAGCGGGGGGGGGCACAGATACGCAGTATTTT
-	TRBV28	TRBJ1-2	TRBD1	CAIQQGAANYGYTF	TGTGCCATTCAGCAGGGGGCCGCTAACTATGGCTACACCTTC
-	TRBV6-4	TRBJ1-2	-	CASSASPRTRNGYTF	TGTGCCAGCAGTGCTTCGCCGAGGACAAGAAATGGCTACACCTTC
-	TRBV6-2/TRBV6-3	TRBJ2-7	TRBD1	CASSLDRGVSYEQYF	TGTGCCAGCAGTTTGGACAGGGGCGTCTCCTACGAGCAGTACTTC
-	TRBV19	TRBJ2-5	TRBD2	CASSPGLAGGQETQYF	TGTGCCAGTAGTCCCGGCCTAGCGGGGGGCCAAGAGACCCAGTACTTC
-	TRBV27	TRBJ2-7	-	CASSLTIGGYEQYF	TGTGCCAGCAGTTTGACGATAGGGGGCTACGAGCAGTACTTC
once	TRBV7-2	TRBJ2-2	-	CASSLESQRNTGELFF	TGTGCCAGCAGCTTAGAGTCCCAGCGGAACACCGGGGAGCTGTTTTTT
-	TRBV7-9	TRBJ2-3	TRBD2	CASSLRLAGLSTDTQYF	TGTGCCAGCAGCTTAAGGCTAGCGGGGTTAAGCACAGATACGCAGTATTTT
-	TRBV4-3	TRBJ1-1	TRBD1	CASSRGRTGIFTEAFF	TGCGCCAGCAGCCGGGGGAGGACAGGGATCTTCACTGAAGCTTTCTTT
-	TRBV28	TRBJ2-5	TRBD2	CASNPTGTSIGYF	TGTGCCAGCAATCCCACGGGGACTAGCATAGGGTACTTC
once	TRBV19	TRBJ1-2	TRBD1	CASSTGGTGAGYTF	TGTGCCAGTAGTACCGGCGGGACAGGGGCGGGCTACACCTTC
-	TRBV7-9	TRBJ1-4	TRBD1	CASSLTGTGGEKLFF	TGTGCCAGCAGCCTAACGGGGACAGGAGGAGAAAAACTGTTTTTT
-	TRBV19	TRBJ2-2	TRBD1	CASTLGRTGIGAGELFF	TGTGCCAGTACCCTGGGGCGGACAGGGATCGGCGCCGGGGAGCTGTTTTTT
-	TRBV10-3	TRBJ1-2	-	CAISESGQAYYGYTF	TGTGCCATCAGTGAGTCTGGGCAGGCATACTATGGCTACACCTTC
-	TRBV3-1/TRBV3-2	TRBJ1-2	TRBD1	CASSRAGGGYTF	TGTGCCAGCTCTCGGGCAGGGGGCGGCTACACCTTC
-	TRBV7-8	TRBJ2-7	TRBD2	CASSLGSGGSYEQYF	TGTGCCAGCAGCTTGGGTAGCGGGGGCTCCTACGAGCAGTACTTC
once	TRBV7-2	TRBJ2-1	-	CASSLSGNSYNEQFF	TGTGCCAGCAGCTTATCCGGTAACTCCTACAATGAGCAGTTCTTC